One TCR beta chain is described in this entry. The antigen it binds to is not known. Base qualities are not recorded, but no much larger clone differs from it by a single base. Libraries were constructed by the immunoSEQ multiplex PCR assay. A mixture of 60 forward primers for TCR Vbeta segments and 13 reverse primers for TCR Jbeta segments was used in the multiplex PCR. The CDR3 region of rearranged TCR beta genes was amplified from genomic DNA by a multiplex PCR assay. Amplified TCR beta libraries were sequenced as 87-base-pair reads on the Illumina HiSeq System. The published analysis was carried out like this. In a later analysis, tens of millions of unique TCR beta chains were counted across the 500 to 850 repertoires, and roughly 9.9 million of these chains were shared by at least two donors. Raw reads were error-corrected and collapsed into unique sequences with a nearest-neighbor algorithm that merged closely related sequences to remove PCR and sequencing errors. CDR3 sequences were aligned to IMGT reference sequences to assign V, D and J gene segments. Each retained sequence needed at least a six-nucleotide match to both a V gene segment and a J gene segment. Rearrangements were called productive when the CDR3 lacked stop codons and stayed in frame with V and J; all others were non-productive. Following IMGT convention, CDR3 was defined as the stretch from the second conserved V-encoded cysteine up to the conserved J-encoded phenylalanine. In an earlier analysis of around 600 of the donors, sequences lacking an unambiguous match to a single V gene segment were excluded. An earlier analysis of under 750 of the donors called V segments functional above 56.7% productive rearrangements and segregating when the between-donor standard deviation exceeded 5%. To diagnose cytomegalovirus status from the catalog of TCR beta chain sequences, a statistical classification framework was built. In a later analysis, V and J genes were assigned by comparing TCR nucleotide sequences against IMGT/GENE-DB human TR gene sequences. A later analysis assigned CDR3 sequences and most-parsimonious VDJ recombination scenarios with the TCRdist pipeline. In a later analysis, each TCR beta chain was defined by its CDR3 amino acid sequence together with its V-gene family, and reads lacking a unique V-gene family were excluded. In a later analysis, a few hundred highly shared, low-generation-probability nucleotide sequences were removed to address suspected cross-contamination and a sequencing artifact. In a later analysis, a clonal expansion index for each public chain was calculated from normalized within-repertoire ranks of inferred template counts. In a later analysis, generation probabilities were computed using a VDJ recombination model fitted to out-of-frame rearrangements, and the results were checked against IGoR. In a later analysis, TCR-TCR, TCR-HLA and TCR-CMV co-occurrence was scored with hypergeometric tests, and a repertoire-size bias correction was applied to TCR pairs. False discovery rates were estimated in a later analysis by permuting HLA or CMV assignments 20 times. In a later analysis, co-occurring TCRs were grouped using DBSCAN, with TCRdist sequence similarity added in when clustering inside HLA-allele-positive subsets. For co-occurrence clustering, repertoires with fewer than 30,000 or more than 120,000 public chains were excluded, along with five or six repertoires with anomalous nucleotide sharing. The source is immuneACCESS, and TCRdb retained only in-frame sequences with V and J called. Part of the clones is not carried over; for the studies checked, unresolved V genes explain less than half of this, and the remainder is unexplained. V, J and clone size reflect that table, while D and trimming were determined from the DNA. This sample is represented by about 150,000 clones; about 88% of them were singletons. The ten largest clones take up just over 2.5% of the sample.

These data come from a study of cytomegalovirus exposure and HLA in healthy donors (dated by TCRdb to 2016 to 2017). Looking at the study overall: According to an earlier analysis of 550 to 700 of the donors, about 179 million T cells yielded approximately 120 million unique TCR beta sequences and 276 Gb of sequence data. In an earlier analysis of about 590 of the donors, high-throughput TCR beta sequencing was used to judge whether each TCR beta V gene segment behaved as functional or pseudogenic. In the later analysis, no new phenotypic data were used to find candidate immune exposures; instead, reliance was placed on TCR beta sequences and their occurrence across donors. Besides the first cohort of under 700 subjects, a separate validation cohort made up of 90 to 150 different subjects was used. Every repertoire in the discovery cohort had been generated on one and the same sequencing platform. A few DR-DQ haplotypes were treated as single units for association and clustering because of strong linkage in the cohort. High-throughput TCR immunosequencing, statistical association of individual TCRs with disease status, and machine learning were combined to predict cytomegalovirus infection status. Using immunosequencing, the study profiled T cell repertoires from around 670 subjects and related those repertoires to cytomegalovirus serostatus. On average, about 240,000 unique TCR beta nucleotide sequences were sequenced per donor among roughly 430 genotyped donors of the cohort, with roughly 19% of those sequences being non-productive. HLA typing covered class I and class II loci at four-digit resolution. An early release that covered several hundred HLA-typed donors contained around 300 gigabases of sequencing data and 70 million to 100 million unique TCR sequences. Of the 350 to 400 genotyped donors, roughly 80% fell in the genetic ancestry cluster associated with self-reported Caucasian donors. Donor age, sex, ethnicity and CMV serostatus were compiled alongside the repertoire data. The study aimed to test whether cataloging public T cell receptors could reveal signatures of past pathogen exposure. Genome-wide SNP genotypes for about three fifths of the roughly 670 donors were used in a later genetic analysis, which treated that subset as a discovery cohort. The number of donors typed differed by locus, with 629-630 for A, B, C, DRB1 and DQB1, roughly 550 for DQA1, 600 to 610 for DPA1, and around 450 for DPB1. In a later analysis, previously published TCR beta repertoires from fewer than 750 donors were re-analyzed and high-resolution HLA genotyping was added so that TCR occurrence patterns could be studied.

The germline V gene sets CDR1 to SGHDN and CDR2 to FVKESK. V is shortened by 0 bases, J by 2 bases, and the region joining them spans 7 bases. The CDR3 runs 14 amino acids, cysteine and phenylalanine included. CDR3 DNA is the only sequence kept; it has 42 bases, read in frame from the first base. The cohort comprised 550 to 700 healthy bone marrow donors. Cohort members were all nominally healthy when sampled, although unrecorded immune exposures were likely present. The donor tested CMV seropositive, placing the donor among the roughly 270 seropositive members of the cohort. Every donor gave a peripheral blood sample, and the peripheral blood mononuclear cells from that sample were used for TCR beta sequencing. Genomic DNA was extracted from the blood cell samples with the Qiagen DNeasy Blood Extraction Kit. Findings and caveats that apply to the study as a whole: A later analysis found that HLA-associated TCR beta chains were more clonally expanded and had lower generation probabilities than equally common non-associated chains. When HLA alleles, especially DR and DQ, strongly co-occurred, TCR associations were difficult to assign to individual alleles. A group of highly shared sequence variants was considered likely to be a technical artifact of the sequencing pipeline. CMV serostatus was the only immune exposure information available for the cohort. While some public TCRs were present in many individuals, most TCR sequences turned up only very rarely across donors. The presence/absence analyses assumed that sequencing depth was roughly uniform across donors, and that assumption may not be true. A further reported finding was that TCR beta sequences accurately predicted the HLA-A and HLA-B alleles for most subjects in the first cohort. Over 15 rarely observed V segments, including chromosome 9 orphons, were excluded from the earlier analysis of several hundred of the donors because counts were too low. At a false discovery rate of 0.05, a later analysis linked around 15,000 TCR beta sequences to specific HLA alleles. Cytomegalovirus status was reported to be diagnosed by the classifier with high specificity and sensitivity in both the original and validation cohorts. A total of roughly 160 TCR beta chains were listed by the study as associated with cytomegalovirus. The cohort was sequenced for TCR beta chains only, and without alpha or paired-chain data the features that could be detected were limited. Broadly in line with IMGT annotations, most TCR beta V segments showed up in productive rearrangements about 90% or about 30% of the time in an earlier analysis of a few hundred of the donors. Three of the identified cytomegalovirus-associated TCR beta chains were confirmed in vitro to be specific for cytomegalovirus antigens. Some IMGT-functional V segments, including TRBV6-2 and TRBV6-3, could not be distinguished by the 87-base-pair reads and were therefore excluded. Correlated functional status among segregating V segments might be attributable to linkage disequilibrium, but an unknown experimental factor could not be ruled out. It was suggested by the authors that the approach could potentially be generalized to other disease states and immunological phenotypes. According to a later analysis, most CMV-associated TCR beta chains appeared to be HLA-restricted, and the HLA associations seemed to be driven largely by CMV exposure. In a later analysis, the rate of TCR association differed among HLA loci, with DRB1 alleles having the most associated TCRs and HLA-C alleles having the fewest. A later analysis reported that several top co-occurrence clusters appeared linked to parvovirus B19, influenza, CMV and Epstein-Barr virus. In a later genetic analysis, fewer N-insertions in productive TCRs were reported among donors in an Asian-associated ancestry cluster than the roughly 710-donor mean. A later genetic analysis associated a missense DCLRE1C variant with V-gene and J-gene trimming of TCR beta chains, and an independent cohort replicated the association. HLA typing was unavailable for some donors at each locus, so association tests used only the typed subset.

The V and J segments used are TRBV14 and TRBJ2-5, with an unclear D gene assignment. Specimen: PBMCs. This TCR was sampled from a man younger than 40 in good health and CMV-seropositive. CDR3 reads: CASSQDSTQETQYF. The DNA sequence is as follows: TGTGCCAGCAGCCAAGACAGTACGCAAGAGACCCAGTACTTC.